This T cell receptor beta chain was documented in a study of T cells in localized non-small cell lung cancer. General study points: A higher density of T cells in blood coincided with extended overall survival. Uninvolved adjacent lung showed higher T cell clonality than tumor.

The V end lost 0 bases, the J end lost 4 bases, and 5 bases lay between the germline ends. Germline loops: CDR1 SGDLS, CDR2 YYNGEE. The CDR3 has 13 amino acids. There are a few counts of this clone. What it recognizes is unknown. The assay was immunoSEQ multiplex PCR, and TCRdb's table has in-frame clones only and misses some. The sample has about 1,600 clones; 30% to 35% are singletons. The TCR was taken from a female donor older than 55 with stage II squamous cell lung carcinoma. The material sequenced was normal lung tissue next to the tumor, taken before any cancer treatment. The chain uses TRBV9 and TRBJ2-1; D gene unclear. CDR3 nucleotides: TGTGCCAGCAGCGTAGGCAGTTACAATGAGCAGTTCTTC. It specifies CASSVGSYNEQFF.